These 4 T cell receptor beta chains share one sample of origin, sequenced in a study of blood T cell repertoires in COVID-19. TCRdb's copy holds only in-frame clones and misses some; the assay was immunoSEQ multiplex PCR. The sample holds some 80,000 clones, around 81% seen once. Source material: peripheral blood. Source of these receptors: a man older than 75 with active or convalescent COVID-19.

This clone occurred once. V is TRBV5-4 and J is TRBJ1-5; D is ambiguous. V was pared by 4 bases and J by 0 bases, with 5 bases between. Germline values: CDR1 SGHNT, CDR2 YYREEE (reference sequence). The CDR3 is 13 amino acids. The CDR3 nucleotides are TGTGCCAGCAGCCGAGATAGCAATCAGCCCCAGCATTTT. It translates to CASSRDSNQPQHF.

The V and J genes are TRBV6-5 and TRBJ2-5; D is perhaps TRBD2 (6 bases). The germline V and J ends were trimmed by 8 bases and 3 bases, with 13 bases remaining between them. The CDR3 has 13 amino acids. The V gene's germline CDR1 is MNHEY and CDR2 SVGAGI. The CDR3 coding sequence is TGTGCCAGCTCGGGGGTGAATGAAGAGACCCAGTACTTC. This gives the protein CASSGVNEETQYF.

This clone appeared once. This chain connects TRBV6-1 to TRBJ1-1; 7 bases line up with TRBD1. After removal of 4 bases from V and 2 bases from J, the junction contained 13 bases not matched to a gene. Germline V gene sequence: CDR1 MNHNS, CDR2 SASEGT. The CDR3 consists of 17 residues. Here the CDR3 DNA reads TGTGCCAGCAGTGCCCCGTCCGGGACAGAAATCAACACTGAAGCTTTCTTT. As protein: CASSAPSGTEINTEAFF.

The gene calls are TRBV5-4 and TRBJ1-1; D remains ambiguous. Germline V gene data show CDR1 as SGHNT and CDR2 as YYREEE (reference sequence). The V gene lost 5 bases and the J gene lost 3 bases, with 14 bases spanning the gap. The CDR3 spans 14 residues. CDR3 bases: TGTGCCAGCAGGAAGAGCGCCGCGGACACTGAAGCTTTCTTT. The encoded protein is CASRKSAADTEAFF.